What follows are 23 T cell receptor beta chains derived from one specimen sequenced in a study of blood T cell repertoires in COVID-19. Profiling relied on immunoSEQ multiplex PCR, and the TCRdb table lists in-frame clones only, not all of them. This table holds 35,000 to 45,000 clones, 70% to 90% found once. The sequenced sample consisted of peripheral blood. The origin of the receptors is a human donor in a cohort sampled during active COVID-19.

This clone was counted a single time. This chain uses TRBV4-1 with TRBJ1-1; 7 bases map to TRBD1. The CDR3 runs to 14 residues. V was clipped by 6 bases and J by 6 bases; unmatched bases: 10. In germline, CDR1 is MGHRA, CDR2 YSYEKL. The CDR3 spells CASREEQGVAEAFF. The CDR3 DNA reads as TGCGCCAGCAGGGAAGAGCAGGGGGTCGCTGAAGCTTTCTTT.

V and J are TRBV7-9 and TRBJ1-5; D is possibly TRBD1 (6 bases). V was cut by 2 bases and J by 4 bases, with 12 bases left in between. CDR3 length equals 15 residues. Germline lookup yields CDR1 SEHNR and CDR2 FQNEAQ (reference sequence). The CDR3 spells CASSLSGEKNQPQHF. CDR3 nucleotides: TGTGCCAGCAGCTTATCAGGGGAAAAAAATCAGCCCCAGCATTTT.

Of note for this clone: Germline is not matched at one junction end, which may reflect a read error. The CDR3 region has the DNA TGCGCCCGCAGCCGCCGGGGGGTAAGCGACTATGGCTACACCTTC. The encoded protein is CARSRRGVSDYGYTF. The chain employs TRBV5-1 and TRBJ1-2, with D tentatively TRBD1 (5 bases). This CDR3 is built from 15 residues. Germline loops: CDR1 SGHRS, CDR2 YFSETQ.

This sequence joins TRBV14 and TRBJ1-1; D may be TRBD1 (5 bases). Trimming took 5 bases from V and 1 from J, leaving 8 bases between them. CDR3 length: 13 residues. Germline-derived CDR1 and CDR2 are SGHDN and FVKESK. The CDR3 DNA is TGTGCCAGCAGCTCCGACAGGAACACTGAAGCTTTCTTT. Residues: CASSSDRNTEAFF.

This clone was seen a handful of times. This chain joins TRBV3-1 (or the pseudogene TRBV3-2) and TRBJ1-1; 7 nucleotides agree with TRBD1. Germline V gives CDR1 LGHDT, CDR2 YNNKEL (reference sequence). This CDR3 comprises 14 residues. The V gene end was trimmed by 6 bases and the J gene end by 2 bases; junction bases not matched to a gene: 6. The CDR3 DNA follows: TGTGCCAGCAGTACCGGGACAGCTAACACTGAAGCTTTCTTT. Amino acids: CASSTGTANTEAFF.

This chain connects TRBV3-1 (or the pseudogene TRBV3-2) to TRBJ1-2; 9 bases map to TRBD1. The length of the CDR3 is 16 residues. Germline V lookup: CDR1 LGHDT, CDR2 YNNKEL (reference sequence). Trimming cost V 6 bases and J 1 base; bases outside gene matches: 9. CDR3 coding DNA: TGTGCCAGCAGTGACACAGGGGGCGCGTTTAACTATGGCTACACCTTC. It translates to CASSDTGGAFNYGYTF.

The rearrangement uses TRBV13 and TRBJ1-2; no definite D call. Germline assignment: CDR1 PRHDT and CDR2 FYEKMQ (reference sequence). The CDR3 covers 14 residues. V lost 5 bases and J lost 2, with 12 bases in between. CDR3 in amino acids: CASSVKGGNYGYTF. The CDR3 nucleotides read TGTGCCAGCAGCGTAAAGGGAGGGAACTATGGCTACACCTTC. The full variable domain, with the rest looked up from reference TRBV13 and TRBJ1-2, is AAGVIQSPRHLIKEKRETATLKCYPIPRHDTVYWYQQGPGQDPQFLISFYEKMQSDKGSIPDRFSAQQFSDYHSELNMSSLELGDSALYFCASSVKGGNYGYTFGSGTRLTVV.

This chain links TRBV5-1 with TRBJ2-3; TRBD2 aligns across 10 bases. The CDR3 has 15 amino acids. V lost 3 bases to trimming and J lost 4 bases; unmatched junction nucleotides: 5. Germline CDR1 reads SGHRS; CDR2 reads YFSETQ. The CDR3 is CASSSGLAVADTQYF. The CDR3 coding sequence is TGCGCCAGCAGCTCTGGACTAGCGGTTGCAGATACGCAGTATTTT.

The sample holds a few counts of this clone. The chain combines TRBV12-3 or TRBV12-4 with TRBJ2-5, with TRBD1 as a possible D gene (5 bases). CDR3 length: 13 amino acids. V was shortened by 5 bases and J by 0 bases, with 7 bases between the two germline ends. CDR3 in DNA: TGTGCCAGCAGTCCGGACAACCAAGAGACCCAGTACTTC. Translation: CASSPDNQETQYF.

The rearrangement links TRBV19 to TRBJ1-3, with unresolved D. Between the trimmed V and J ends, which lost 4 bases and 0 bases, there was a span of 10 bases. The CDR3 has 15 amino acids. Germline loops: CDR1 LNHDA, CDR2 SQIVND (reference sequence). CDR3 sequence: CASSKTGSSGNTIYF. CDR3 bases: TGTGCCAGTAGTAAGACGGGGAGCTCTGGAAACACCATATATTTT. The full variable domain, rest sourced from reference TRBV19 and TRBJ1-3, is DGGITQSPKYLFRKEGQNVTLSCEQNLNHDAMYWYRQDPGQGLRLIYYSQIVNDFQKGDIAEGYSVSREKKESFPLTVTSAQKNPTAFYLCASSKTGSSGNTIYFGEGSWLTVV.

The rearrangement joins TRBV24-1 to TRBJ2-2; TRBD1 matches at 7 bases. The length of the CDR3 is 15 residues. V trimming: 2 bases; J trimming: 3 bases; junction bases outside the gene matches: 2. Germline-derived CDR1 and CDR2 are KGHDR and SFDVKD. CDR3 sequence: CATSDYTGDTGELFF. The CDR3 nucleotides read TGTGCCACCAGTGATTACACAGGGGACACCGGGGAGCTGTTTTTT.

CDR3 loop: CASSQDLSPSSYEQYF. As DNA, the CDR3 is TGTGCCAGCAGCCAAGATTTGTCACCGAGCTCCTACGAGCAGTACTTC. The chain joins TRBV4-2 to TRBJ2-7; no definite D call. V dropped 0 bases and J dropped 0 bases, with 12 bases sitting between them. CDR1 and CDR2 (germline): LGHNA, YNFKEQ. This CDR3 has 16 residues.

The CDR3 DNA reads TGTGCCAGCACAGCCCCGGGACAAGACTATGGCTACACCTTC. Its translation is CASTAPGQDYGYTF. The chain employs TRBV7-9 and TRBJ1-2; D may be TRBD1 (6 bases). The CDR3 runs 14 residues. V was clipped by 7 bases and J by 3 bases, with 15 bases between them. Germline values: CDR1 SEHNR, CDR2 FQNEAQ (reference sequence).

The chain employs TRBV7-8 and TRBJ2-3; 11 nucleotides agree with TRBD2. The CDR3 contains 18 residues. The germline V gene encodes CDR1 SGHVS and CDR2 FQNEAQ. Trimming took 0 bases from V and 6 from J; bases not matched to a gene: 11. The CDR3: CASSLARILAGGRDTQYF. CDR3 in DNA: TGTGCCAGCAGCTTAGCTCGGATCCTAGCGGGGGGCCGGGATACGCAGTATTTT.

This chain links TRBV19 with TRBJ1-2, with D possibly matching TRBD1 (6 bases). This CDR3 is built from 14 residues. Germline loops: CDR1 LNHDA, CDR2 SQIVND (reference sequence). V lost 4 bases, J lost 2 bases, and 11 bases lay in between. The CDR3 nucleotides are TGTGCCAGTAGTAGGCCAGGGGAGAACTATGGCTACACCTTC. Protein sequence: CASSRPGENYGYTF.

Comments on this clone: The same CDR3 also results from other DNA sequences found in this sample. This chain connects TRBV5-5 to TRBJ2-7; possibly TRBD1 for D (6 bases). The CDR3 contains 14 residues. V was shortened by 4 bases and J by 1 base, with 12 bases between the two germline ends. CDR1 is SGHKS and CDR2 is YYEKEE in the germline V gene (reference sequence). CDR3 nucleotide sequence: TGTGCCAGCAGCCTCACCGGGACATCCTACGAGCAGTACTTC. Encoded protein: CASSLTGTSYEQYF. The full variable domain, with the rest looked up from reference TRBV5-5 and TRBJ2-7, is DAGVTQSPTHLIKTRGQQVTLRCSPISGHKSVSWYQQVLGQGPQFIFQYYEKEERGRGNFPDRFSARQFPNYSSELNVNALLLGDSALYLCASSLTGTSYEQYFGPGTRLTVT.

This chain links TRBV24-1 with TRBJ2-5; D is undetermined. Trimming removed 4 bases at V and 7 bases at J, with 15 bases between. The CDR3 sequence is 14 residues long. Per the germline V gene, CDR1 is KGHDR and CDR2 is SFDVKD. CDR3 loop: CATSDPSPPGTQYF. CDR3 in DNA: TGTGCCACCAGTGACCCCTCCCCCCCAGGGACCCAGTACTTC.

The sample holds a few counts of this clone. The chain combines TRBV11-1 with TRBJ1-2, with a weak D call TRBD1 (5 bases). The V gene's germline CDR1 is SGHAT and CDR2 FQDESV (reference sequence). The CDR3 runs to 12 residues. With 1 base removed from V and 6 bases from J, the gap between germline ends came to 6 bases. The CDR3 here is CASSLEGDGYTF. CDR3 bases: TGTGCCAGCAGCTTAGAAGGGGATGGCTACACCTTC.

The chain joins TRBV12-3 or TRBV12-4 to TRBJ1-2; D is ambiguous. The CDR3 totals 13 residues. V lost 3 bases to trimming and J lost 4 bases, with 9 bases between them. CDR3 nucleotide sequence: TGTGCCAGCAGTTTTCTGGAGAGCTATGGCTACACCTTC. This encodes CASSFLESYGYTF.

This chain joins TRBV6-5 and TRBJ1-1, with D possibly matching TRBD1 (6 bases). This CDR3 is built from 11 residues. Germline V gives CDR1 MNHEY, CDR2 SVGAGI. Trimming cost V 7 bases and J 8 bases, with 11 bases left between them. In nucleotides, the CDR3 is TGTGCCAGCATCAGGGGTTACGAAGCTTTCTTT. This gives the protein CASIRGYEAFF.

The CDR3 reads CASSLDAGQTQYF. DNA for the CDR3: TGCGCCAGCAGCTTGGATGCGGGGCAGACCCAGTACTTC. The J gene is TRBJ2-5, the V gene TRBV5-1; the D gene is possibly TRBD2 (6 bases). CDR3 size: 13 residues. The V gene lost 0 bases and the J gene lost 6 bases, with 9 bases spanning the gap. Germline assignment: CDR1 SGHRS and CDR2 YFSETQ.

The chain recombines TRBV7-8 with TRBJ2-7; no firm D call. V was clipped by 1 base and J by 1 base, with 8 bases between them. The germline V gene has CDR1 SGHVS and CDR2 FQNEAQ. The CDR3 loop spans 14 amino acids. CDR3 residues: CASSLGHGSYEQYF. The CDR3 coding sequence is TGTGCCAGCAGCTTAGGGCACGGGTCCTACGAGCAGTACTTC. Combining the CDR3 with reference TRBV7-8 and TRBJ2-7 gives the whole variable domain GAGVSQSPRYKVAKRGQDVALRCDPISGHVSLFWYQQALGQGPEFLTYFQNEAQLDKSGLPSDRFFAERPEGSVSTLKIQRTQQEDSAVYLCASSLGHGSYEQYFGPGTRLTVT.

The chain couples TRBV15 to TRBJ1-1, with 8 bases matching TRBD1. This CDR3 is built from 15 residues. Losses at the gene ends were 1 base for V and 2 bases for J; bases not matched to a gene: 3. Germline CDR1 and CDR2: LNHNV and YYDKDF (reference sequence). Here the CDR3 reads CATSRATGANTEAFF. The CDR3 DNA reads TGTGCCACCAGCAGAGCGACAGGGGCTAACACTGAAGCTTTCTTT.